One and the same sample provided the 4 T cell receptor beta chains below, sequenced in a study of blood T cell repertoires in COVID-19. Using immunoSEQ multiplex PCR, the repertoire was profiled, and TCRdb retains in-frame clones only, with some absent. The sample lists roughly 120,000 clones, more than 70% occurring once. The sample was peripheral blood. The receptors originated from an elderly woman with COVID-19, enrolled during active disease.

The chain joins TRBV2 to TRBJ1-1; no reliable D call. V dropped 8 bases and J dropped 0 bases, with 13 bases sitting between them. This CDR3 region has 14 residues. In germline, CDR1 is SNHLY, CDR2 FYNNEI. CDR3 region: CASRDAPLNTEAFF. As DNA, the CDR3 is TGTGCCAGCCGGGATGCCCCCCTGAACACTGAAGCTTTCTTT.

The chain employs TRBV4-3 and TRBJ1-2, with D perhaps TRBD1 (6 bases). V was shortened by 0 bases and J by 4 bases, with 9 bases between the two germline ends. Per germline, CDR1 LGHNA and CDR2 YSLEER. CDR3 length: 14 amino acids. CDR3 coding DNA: TGCGCCAGCAGCCAAGACAGGGGCGGCTATGGCTACACCTTC. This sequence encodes CASSQDRGGYGYTF.

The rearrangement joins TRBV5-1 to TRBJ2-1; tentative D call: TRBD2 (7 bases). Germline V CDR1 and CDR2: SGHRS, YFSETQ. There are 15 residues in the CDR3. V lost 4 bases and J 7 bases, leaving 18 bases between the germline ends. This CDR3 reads CASSPDGLGGNEQFF. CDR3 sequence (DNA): TGCGCCAGCAGCCCGGACGGACTAGGGGGGAATGAGCAGTTCTTC.

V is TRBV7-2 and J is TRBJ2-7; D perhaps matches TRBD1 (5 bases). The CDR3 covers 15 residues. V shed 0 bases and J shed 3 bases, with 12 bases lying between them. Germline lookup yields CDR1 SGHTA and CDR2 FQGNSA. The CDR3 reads CASSLAGPLSYEQYF. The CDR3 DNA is TGTGCCAGCAGCTTAGCGGGGCCCCTCAGCTACGAGCAGTACTTC.